The entry below gives a single T cell receptor beta chain sequence along with its context. The antigen remains undetermined. The data were taken from a study of T cells in Graves' hyperthyroidism and ophthalmopathy. Study-wide results and caveats: A model of 13 V-J features distinguished ophthalmopathy from stable hyperthyroidism.

What was amplified from RNA transcripts were TCR beta CDR3 regions. The TCR CDR3 first-round RT-PCR relied on the HTBI primer set. One entry per CDR3 protein, called by TCRdb with MiXCR from the multiplex PCR reads. The table lists under 700,000 distinct CDR3 sequences, about 45% of them singletons, with roughly 8.2% in the top ten. If no ophthalmopathy progression occurred within 18 months, Graves' hyperthyroidism was stable. Exclusion criteria comprised uncontrolled infection, other autoimmune disease, pregnancy or lactation. CDR3 length: 14 residues. CDR1 SEHNR and CDR2 FQNEAQ come from the germline V gene (reference sequence). V gave up 6 bases and J gave up 0 bases, with 11 bases separating them.

Source material: peripheral blood or thyroid tissue (not recorded which). The origin of this receptor is a woman in her late teens or twenties with Graves' hyperthyroidism. V gene TRBV7-9 combines with J gene TRBJ2-5, with D unresolved. This chain's CDR3 is CASRDPPYQETQYF. Here the CDR3 DNA reads TGTGCCAGCAGGGACCCACCGTACCAAGAGACCCAGTACTTC.